These 14 T cell receptor beta chains came from one sample sequenced in a study of CD4 T cells in relation to SARS-CoV-2 and coronaviruses. The repertoire was sequenced with immunoSEQ multiplex PCR; TCRdb's copy has only in-frame clones and lacks some. Of under 20,000 clones in the sample, 70% to 85% were seen once. For these receptors, no antigen is known. Unexposed donor CD4+ T cells date from 2011-2018, before the COVID-19 pandemic. The cells were cultured for about 10 days before CD4+ T cells were isolated. The sequenced sample consisted of CD4+ T cells from PBMCs, cultured in vitro. These receptor sequences come from a human donor in good health.

This clone is labeled medium-sized. The rearrangement uses TRBV14 and TRBJ2-1, with TRBD2 identical over 7 bases. This CDR3 contains 12 residues. The germline V gene has CDR1 SGHDN and CDR2 FVKESK. The trim removed 4 bases at V and 8 bases at J, leaving 2 bases unmatched. The CDR3 coding sequence is TGTGCCAGCAGCCGGGGGGGAGATGAGCAGTTCTTC. It codes for CASSRGGDEQFF.

The genes are TRBV9 and TRBJ2-3; D uncertain. The germline V and J ends were trimmed by 0 bases and 2 bases, with 4 bases remaining between them. Per the germline V gene, CDR1 is SGDLS and CDR2 is YYNGEE. The CDR3 length is 13 residues. In DNA, the CDR3 is TGTGCCAGCAGCGTAGGAACCACAGATACGCAGTATTTT. Its protein is CASSVGTTDTQYF.

This clone has only one observation. This chain links TRBV3-1 (or the pseudogene TRBV3-2) with TRBJ1-5; possibly TRBD1 for D (5 bases). The CDR3 is 14 amino acids. CDR1 and CDR2 (germline): LGHDT, YNNKEL (reference sequence). Trimming shortened V by 7 bases and J by 6 bases, and 16 bases separated the two germline ends. In DNA form, the CDR3 reads TGTGCCAGCACCGCTACACCGGGGGGTCAGCCCCAGCATTTT. Its translation: CASTATPGGQPQHF.

The rearrangement links TRBV18 to TRBJ1-2; 11 positions agree with TRBD1. Germline CDR1 and CDR2: KGHSH and LQKENI. This CDR3 is 16 amino acids long. V shed 2 bases and J 5 bases; nucleotides not matched to a gene: 7. This CDR3 reads CASSPNQDRGLYGYTF. DNA for the CDR3: TGTGCCAGCTCACCAAATCAGGACAGGGGGCTGTATGGCTACACCTTC.

This clone was counted a single time. The J gene is TRBJ2-1, the V gene TRBV10-1, with D perhaps matching TRBD1 or TRBD2 (5 bases each). The CDR3 runs to 14 residues. V shed 5 bases and J shed 7 bases, with 15 bases lying between them. The V gene's germline CDR1 is WNHNN and CDR2 SYGVQD (reference sequence). CDR3 region: CASSRDPSGNEQFF. CDR3 sequence (DNA): TGCGCCAGCAGTAGGGACCCCTCGGGGAATGAGCAGTTCTTC.

This clone was observed once. The chain couples TRBV6-5 to TRBJ1-2; 10 bases map to TRBD1. The CDR3 covers 16 residues. Trimming removed 1 base from V and 8 bases from J; junction bases left unmatched: 10. The germline V gene has CDR1 MNHEY and CDR2 SVGAGI. CDR3 sequence reads: CASSYWDRGVLEGYTF. The CDR3 DNA sequence: TGTGCCAGCAGTTACTGGGACAGGGGTGTTTTGGAGGGCTACACCTTC.

The gene calls are TRBV30 and TRBJ2-3; perhaps TRBD2 as D (6 bases). The CDR3 is made up of 13 amino acids. The V and J ends lost 2 bases and 9 bases respectively, with 15 bases between them. Germline CDR1 GTSNPN, CDR2 SVGIG (reference sequence). In DNA, the CDR3 is TGTGCCTGGAGTATGGAGGGAAGGGCAACGCAGTATTTT. This gives the protein CAWSMEGRATQYF.

This clone was seen only a few times. The chain carries TRBV30 and TRBJ2-3, with 9 bases lining up with TRBD2. CDR3 size: 16 residues. Trimming cost V 8 bases and J 2 bases; bases outside gene matches: 14. Germline V CDR1 and CDR2: GTSNPN, SVGIG (reference sequence). CDR3 sequence reads: CAPSRTSGSITDTQYF. Here the CDR3 DNA reads TGTGCCCCCTCAAGAACTAGCGGGTCCATCACAGATACGCAGTATTTT.

V and J are TRBV24-1 and TRBJ1-2; D unresolved. The CDR3 has 13 residues. Germline CDR1 KGHDR, CDR2 SFDVKD. The V gene lost 5 bases and the J gene lost 5 bases, with 11 bases spanning the gap. This CDR3 reads CATSGGPGYGYTF. The DNA of the CDR3 is TGTGCCACCAGTGGAGGGCCAGGATATGGCTACACCTTC.

The chain uses TRBV30 and TRBJ1-6, with 10 bases that match TRBD1. Trimming cost V 4 bases and J 8 bases; bases outside gene matches: 5. The CDR3 runs 14 residues. Germline V gene data show CDR1 as GTSNPN and CDR2 as SVGIG (reference sequence). CDR3 DNA: TGTGCCTGGATTGCCGGGACAGGGGATTCACCCCTCCACTTT. It codes for CAWIAGTGDSPLHF.

V gene TRBV5-4 combines with J gene TRBJ1-5, with TRBD1 matching 9 bases. The CDR3 loop spans 15 amino acids. The germline gives CDR1 SGHNT, CDR2 YYREEE (reference sequence). V dropped 0 bases and J dropped 6; count of bases not matched to a gene: 4. Here the CDR3 reads CASSLGGTGSQPQHF. CDR3 bases: TGTGCCAGCAGCTTGGGTGGGACAGGGAGTCAGCCCCAGCATTTT.

This clone has a handful of counts. The chain recombines TRBV5-1 with TRBJ2-5, with D perhaps matching TRBD1 (6 bases). CDR1 is SGHRS, CDR2 YFSETQ, per germline. The CDR3 is 14 residues long. The V end lost 4 bases, the J end lost 5 bases, and 15 bases lay between the germline ends. In nucleotides, the CDR3 is TGCGCCAGCAGCGAAACAGGGTTCGGGGAGACCCAGTACTTC. Protein sequence: CASSETGFGETQYF.

The gene calls are TRBV6-4 and TRBJ1-5, with 11 positions matching TRBD1. Germline CDR1 MRHNA, CDR2 SNTAGT. This CDR3 is 16 amino acids long. V shed 0 bases, J shed 7 bases, and the junction held 5 bases outside the gene matches. CDR3 sequence: CASSDSGTGGLQPQHF. CDR3 nucleotides: TGTGCCAGCAGTGACTCTGGGACAGGGGGACTCCAGCCCCAGCATTTT.

The genes are TRBV7-6 and TRBJ2-5, with 10 bases identical to TRBD1. V lost 5 bases to trimming and J lost 5 bases; unmatched junction nucleotides: 14. The germline CDR1 and CDR2 sequences are SGHVS and FNYEAQ. The CDR3 has 17 amino acids. CDR3 sequence: CASSTKAGTGALETQYF. The CDR3 region has the DNA TGTGCCAGCAGCACTAAGGCGGGGACAGGGGCGTTGGAGACCCAGTACTTC.